This TCR beta chain was sequenced in a study of T cell repertoires in cytomegalovirus infection. TCRdb reprocessed the reads with MiXCR, giving one entry per CDR3 protein. The sample lists about 150,000 distinct CDR3 sequences, around 20% occurring once. This clonotype was picked up many times. Between the trimmed V and J ends, which lost 1 base and 1 base, there was a span of 9 bases. This CDR3 spans 15 amino acids. CDR1 and CDR2 (germline): SGHTA, FQGNSA. The gene calls are TRBV7-2 and TRBJ2-3; D remains unclear. This receptor was obtained from a human donor in good health (CMV status not recorded). Some clones in this sample may be carry-over from other donors' samples. The specimen was PBMCs. The CDR3 nucleotides are TGTGCCAGCAGCTTAGAGACCTTAGGCACAGATACGCAGTATTTT. As protein: CASSLETLGTDTQYF.